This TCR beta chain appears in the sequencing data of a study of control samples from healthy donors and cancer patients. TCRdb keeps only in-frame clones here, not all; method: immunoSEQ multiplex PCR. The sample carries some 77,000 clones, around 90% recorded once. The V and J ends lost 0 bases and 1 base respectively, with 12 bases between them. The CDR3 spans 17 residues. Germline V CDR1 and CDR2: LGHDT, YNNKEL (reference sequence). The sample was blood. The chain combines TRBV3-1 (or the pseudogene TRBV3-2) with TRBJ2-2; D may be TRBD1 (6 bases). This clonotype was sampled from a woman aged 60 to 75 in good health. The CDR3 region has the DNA TGTGCCAGCAGCCAAGAGCAGGGGCTTAAGAACACCGGGGAGCTGTTTTTT. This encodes CASSQEQGLKNTGELFF.